Listed below are T cell receptor beta chains from one sample, sequenced in a study of blood T cells in healthy people across ages. TCRdb fed the 5' RACE reads into MiXCR, producing one record per CDR3 protein. The sample has approximately 1,000,000 distinct CDR3 sequences; around 45% are singletons. The sequenced sample consisted of blood. The origin of the receptors is a woman aged 55-69 years in good health. Each CDR3 is given without its conserved first and last residue. Some rows mark clone size as missing; the rest say once, few, many or name a class of expanded clone.

TRBV20-1,TRBJ1-1,few,SANRFRSMNTEAF
TRBV28,TRBJ1-5,-,ASRAQGSSNQPQH
TRBV7-7,TRBJ2-5,-,ASSRSRSEGEETQY
TRBV5-1,-,once,ASSDRLQGGNEQY
TRBV18,TRBJ2-1,once,ASSPGQGINNEQF
TRBV20-1,TRBJ2-1,-,SASSAASSYNEQF
TRBV29-1,TRBJ2-3,few,SVEGGGQGRNTQY
TRBV5-6,TRBJ2-7,-,ASSYQGFEQY
TRBV6-5,TRBJ1-5,few,ASSYSGGRGFVGNQPQH
TRBV2,TRBJ1-2,few,ASIRDPGNGYT
TRBV5-1,TRBJ2-1,-,ASSLDGGSNNEQF
TRBV18,TRBJ2-1,-,ASSTGTYYNEQF
TRBV14,TRBJ2-7,-,ASSHRGGTYEQY
TRBV20-1,TRBJ2-3,-,SAASGRAGADTQY
TRBV5-6,TRBJ2-5,-,ASSPSVLETQY
TRBV20-1,TRBJ2-3,-,SASPGTGLSSTDTQY
TRBV6-6,TRBJ2-7,few,ASSYWGASDEQY
TRBV29-1,TRBJ2-1,-,SVLTGESGWGQF
TRBV7-9,TRBJ2-5,-,AISFLQGPKETQY
TRBV27,TRBJ2-7,-,ASSPASGVSGEQY
TRBV7-3,TRBJ2-3,few,ASSRDWREGSTDTQY
TRBV15,TRBJ2-1,-,ATSRDLGLAGNEQF
TRBV6-2/TRBV6-3,TRBJ2-4,few,ASRPGGAAIAKNIQY
TRBV19,TRBJ2-5,-,ASSLLAKETQY
TRBV7-9,TRBJ2-1,-,ASSLVGRASGSVTYNEQF
TRBV6-5,TRBJ2-1,-,ASSYSVTSPNEQF